The rows below give T cell receptor beta chains drawn from one sample of a study of OX40 agonist ivuxolimab in advanced cancers. Some clones are missing from TCRdb's copy, which holds only in-frame ones; the method was immunoSEQ multiplex PCR. The sample has about 68,000 clones, about 82% seen once. The source material was CD4+ or CD8+ T cells sorted from blood, sampled in a trial of the OX40 agonist ivuxolimab. These receptor sequences come from an adult with an advanced solid tumor such as melanoma, head and neck, liver or kidney cancer. The conserved cysteine and the conserved F or W are not part of the CDR3 here. Size values are once, few and many counts, or a class for expanded clones, and some rows have none.

clone_size j_call v_call cdr3_aa
. TRBJ1-1 TRBV5-8 ASSNRGQSSTEAF
. TRBJ2-4 TRBV19 ASSTAIDLFLAKNIQY
. TRBJ2-5 TRBV6-4 ASSENQGAGETQY
. TRBJ1-4 TRBV27 ASAAHLQEKLF
few TRBJ2-1 TRBV4-1 ASSQERESVEEF
. TRBJ2-7 TRBV5-1 ASSLVVAAGDEQY
. TRBJ2-2 TRBV5-4 ASSSRTGSNTGELF
once TRBJ2-7 TRBV4-1 ASSQSPGEQY
. . TRBV15 ATSWTGGGEQY
. TRBJ2-3 TRBV7-2 ASSLGTGGPSDTQY
. TRBJ2-5 TRBV7-2 ASTRDQETQY
. TRBJ2-2 TRBV4-2 ASSSGSKNTGELF
. TRBJ2-1 TRBV7-9 ASSLEAGGNEQF
. TRBJ2-5 TRBV9 ASSVSMAETQY
. TRBJ2-3 TRBV5-8 ASNPKVEGGTDTQY
. TRBJ2-7 TRBV6-1 ASSEDGTGADEQY
. TRBJ2-2 TRBV5-1 ASSSTSNTGELF
once TRBJ2-1 TRBV4-1 ASSPIWGGSSYNEQF
. TRBJ1-3 TRBV5-1 ASSLGWSTSGNTIY
. TRBJ2-7 TRBV5-6 ASSRVQGGYEQY
. TRBJ1-3 TRBV10-3 AISEARQAVSGNTIY
. TRBJ2-5 TRBV5-4 ASSKRLAGEYQETQY
. TRBJ2-3 TRBV7-9 ASSPQRPGTGASTDTQY
. TRBJ2-5 TRBV6-5 ASSPGTVQGTQY
. TRBJ2-7 TRBV28 ASSLGRRYEQY
. TRBJ1-5 TRBV19 ASAGQQYQPQH
. . TRBV5-5 ASSSGGPLSYEQY
. TRBJ1-4 TRBV5-1 ASSLQGQTNEKLF
. TRBJ2-3 TRBV7-9 ASSTGYGTDTQY
. TRBJ2-1 TRBV7-3 ASSSTGADGQF
. TRBJ2-1 TRBV5-1 ASSAGQGIDNEQF
few TRBJ2-3 TRBV28 ASSTPNLAPNGTSTDTQY